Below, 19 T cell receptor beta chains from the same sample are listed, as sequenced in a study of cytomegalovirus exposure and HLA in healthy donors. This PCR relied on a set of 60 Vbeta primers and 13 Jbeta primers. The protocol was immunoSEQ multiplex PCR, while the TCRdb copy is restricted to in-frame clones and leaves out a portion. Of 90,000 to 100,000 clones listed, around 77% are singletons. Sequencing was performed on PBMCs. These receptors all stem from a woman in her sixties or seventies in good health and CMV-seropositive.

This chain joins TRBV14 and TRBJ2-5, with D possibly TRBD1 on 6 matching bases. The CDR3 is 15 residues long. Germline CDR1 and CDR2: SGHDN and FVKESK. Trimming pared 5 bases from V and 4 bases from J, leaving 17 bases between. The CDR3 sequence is CASSDRDKARETQYF. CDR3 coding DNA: TGTGCCAGCAGCGACCGGGACAAGGCTAGAGAGACCCAGTACTTC.

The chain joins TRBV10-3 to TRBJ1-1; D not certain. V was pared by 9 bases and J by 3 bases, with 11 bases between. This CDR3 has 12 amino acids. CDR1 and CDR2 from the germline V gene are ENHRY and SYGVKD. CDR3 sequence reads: CAISRQDTEAFF. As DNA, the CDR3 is TGTGCCATTTCACGGCAGGACACTGAAGCTTTCTTT.

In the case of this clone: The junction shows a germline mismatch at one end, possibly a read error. CDR3 protein: CASRLLLAGGPNF. The CDR3, as DNA: TGTGCCAGCAGACTACTACTAGCGGGAGGGCCCAATTTT. The chain has TRBV6-6 and TRBJ2-3; 13 bases match TRBD2. The CDR3 length is 13 residues. Germline assignment: CDR1 MNHNY and CDR2 SVGAGI (reference sequence).

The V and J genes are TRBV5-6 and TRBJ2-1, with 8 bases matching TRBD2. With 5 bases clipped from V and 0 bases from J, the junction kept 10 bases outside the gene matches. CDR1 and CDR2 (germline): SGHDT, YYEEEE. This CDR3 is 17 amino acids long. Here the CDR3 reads CASSSGTSFLSYNEQFF. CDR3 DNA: TGTGCCAGCAGTTCCGGGACTAGTTTCCTCTCCTACAATGAGCAGTTCTTC.

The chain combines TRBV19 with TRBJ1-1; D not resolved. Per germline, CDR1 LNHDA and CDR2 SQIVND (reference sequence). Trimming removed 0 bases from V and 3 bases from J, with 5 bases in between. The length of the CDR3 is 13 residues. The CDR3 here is CASSIEADTEAFF. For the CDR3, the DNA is TGTGCCAGTAGTATAGAGGCTGACACTGAAGCTTTCTTT.

DNA for the CDR3: TGTGCCAGCACAAGGCAGGGGGGGAACACTGAAGCTTTCTTT. This codes for CASTRQGGNTEAFF. This chain connects TRBV2 to TRBJ1-1, with 7 bases matching TRBD1. The V gene's germline CDR1 is SNHLY and CDR2 FYNNEI. The CDR3 runs to 14 residues. Losses at the gene ends were 7 bases for V and 1 base for J; bases not matched to a gene: 6.

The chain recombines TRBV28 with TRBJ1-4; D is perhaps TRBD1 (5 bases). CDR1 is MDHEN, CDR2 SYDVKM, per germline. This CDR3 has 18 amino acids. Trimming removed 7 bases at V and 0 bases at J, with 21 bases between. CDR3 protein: CASTEPQQDLATNEKLFF. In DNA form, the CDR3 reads TGTGCCAGCACCGAGCCCCAACAGGACCTCGCAACTAATGAAAAACTGTTTTTT.

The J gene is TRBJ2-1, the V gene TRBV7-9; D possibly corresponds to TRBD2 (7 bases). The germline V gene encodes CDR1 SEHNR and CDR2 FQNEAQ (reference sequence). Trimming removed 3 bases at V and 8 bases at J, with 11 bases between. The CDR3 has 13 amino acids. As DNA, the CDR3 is TGTGCCAGCAGCTTTGGGGGGGCGCATGAGCAGTTCTTC. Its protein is CASSFGGAHEQFF.

In DNA form, the CDR3 reads TGTGCCAGCAGGCCACAGGGGATCGGGGCTGAAGCTTTCTTT. Translating gives CASRPQGIGAEAFF. The chain uses TRBV28 and TRBJ1-1, with 7 bases matching TRBD1. CDR1 and CDR2 from the germline V gene are MDHEN and SYDVKM. V dropped 6 bases and J dropped 6; count of bases not matched to a gene: 10. The CDR3 covers 14 residues.

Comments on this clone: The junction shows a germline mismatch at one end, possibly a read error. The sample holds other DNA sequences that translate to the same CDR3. DNA of the CDR3: TGTGCCTGGGGGGTAGCGGGAGGGTTGTACGAGCAGTACTTT. Encoded protein: CAWGVAGGLYEQYF. V is TRBV30 and J is TRBJ2-7; 11 bases agree with TRBD2. Germline V gene data show CDR1 as GTSNPN and CDR2 as SVGIG (reference sequence). This CDR3 has 14 residues.

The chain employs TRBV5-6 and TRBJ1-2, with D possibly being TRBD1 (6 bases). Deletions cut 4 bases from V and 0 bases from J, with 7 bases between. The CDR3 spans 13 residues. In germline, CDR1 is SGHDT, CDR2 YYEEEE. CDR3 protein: CASSRDTNYGYTF. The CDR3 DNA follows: TGTGCCAGCAGCCGGGACACTAACTATGGCTACACCTTC. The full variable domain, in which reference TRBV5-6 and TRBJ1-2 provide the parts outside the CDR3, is DAGVTQSPTHLIKTRGQQVTLRCSPKSGHDTVSWYQQALGQGPQFIFQYYEEEERQRGNFPDRFSGHQFPNYSSELNVNALLLGDSALYLCASSRDTNYGYTFGSGTRLTVV.

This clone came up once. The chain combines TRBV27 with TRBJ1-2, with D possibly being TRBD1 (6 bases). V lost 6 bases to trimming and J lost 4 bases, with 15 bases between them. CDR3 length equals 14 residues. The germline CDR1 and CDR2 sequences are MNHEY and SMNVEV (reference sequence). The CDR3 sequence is CASSYTGTGYGYTF. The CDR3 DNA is TGTGCCAGCAGCTACACAGGGACCGGCTATGGCTACACCTTC.

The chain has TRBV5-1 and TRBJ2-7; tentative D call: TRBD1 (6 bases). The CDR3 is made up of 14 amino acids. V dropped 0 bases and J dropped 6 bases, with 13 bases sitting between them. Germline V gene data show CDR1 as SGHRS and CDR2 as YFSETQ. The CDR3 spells CASSLEGVGVEQYF. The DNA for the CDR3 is TGCGCCAGCAGCTTGGAGGGGGTAGGCGTCGAGCAGTACTTC.

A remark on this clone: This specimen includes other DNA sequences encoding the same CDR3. CDR3 DNA: TGTGCCAGCCGGTTAGCGGGAGTAGCAGATACGCAGTATTTT. Translation: CASRLAGVADTQYF. The chain has TRBV2 and TRBJ2-3; 9 nucleotides match TRBD2. Germline CDR1 and CDR2: SNHLY and FYNNEI. Trimming removed 8 bases from V and 4 bases from J; junction bases left unmatched: 7. This CDR3 is built from 14 residues.

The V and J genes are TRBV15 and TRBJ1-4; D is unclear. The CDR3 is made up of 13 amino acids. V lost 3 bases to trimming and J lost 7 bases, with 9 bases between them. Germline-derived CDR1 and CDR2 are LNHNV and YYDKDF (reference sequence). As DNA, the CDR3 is TGTGCCACCAGCAGGACGGGTCGTGAAAAACTGTTTTTT. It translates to CATSRTGREKLFF.

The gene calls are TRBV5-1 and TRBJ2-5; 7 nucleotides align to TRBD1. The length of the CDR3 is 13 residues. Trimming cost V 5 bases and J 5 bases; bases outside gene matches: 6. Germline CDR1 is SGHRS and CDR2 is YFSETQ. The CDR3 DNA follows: TGCGCCAGCAGTCTGGACAGGTCGGAGACCCAGTACTTC. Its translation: CASSLDRSETQYF.

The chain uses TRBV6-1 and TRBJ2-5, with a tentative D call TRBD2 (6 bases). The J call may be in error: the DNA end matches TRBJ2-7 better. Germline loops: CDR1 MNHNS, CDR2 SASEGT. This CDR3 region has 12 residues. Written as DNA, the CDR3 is TGTGCCAGCACAGGACTATCCTACGAGCAGTACTTC. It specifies CASTGLSYEQYF.

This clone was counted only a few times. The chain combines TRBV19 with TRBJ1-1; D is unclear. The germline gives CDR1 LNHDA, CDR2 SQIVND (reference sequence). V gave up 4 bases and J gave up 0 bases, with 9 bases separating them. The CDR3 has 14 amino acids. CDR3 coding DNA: TGTGCCAGTAGTAATGGAGCGGTGAACACTGAAGCTTTCTTT. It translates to CASSNGAVNTEAFF.

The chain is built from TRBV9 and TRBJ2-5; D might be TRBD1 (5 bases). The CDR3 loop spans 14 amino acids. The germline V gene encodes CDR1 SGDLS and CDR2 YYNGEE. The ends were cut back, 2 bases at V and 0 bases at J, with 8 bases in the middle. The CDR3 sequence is CASSVGHYQETQYF. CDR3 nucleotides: TGTGCCAGCAGCGTTGGACACTACCAAGAGACCCAGTACTTC.